This T cell receptor (beta chain) originates from a study of shared clonotypes between healthy human individuals. This table comes from immunoSEQ multiplex PCR, and its TCRdb copy is limited to in-frame clones, with some not included. The table records 2 million to 2.5 million clones, more than 90% of them present only once. The CDR3 consists of 12 residues. Germline CDR1 SNHLY, CDR2 FYNNEI. V lost 3 bases and J lost 9, with 6 bases in between. This chain connects TRBV2 to TRBJ1-6, with no clear D. Sequenced input: naive CD4+ T cells sorted from blood. Indicated subset: CD45RA+ positively selected. The sequence was obtained from a man in his late teens or twenties in good health. Written as DNA, the CDR3 is TGTGCCAGCAGTGACGGGAGTTCACCCCTCCACTTT. It specifies CASSDGSSPLHF.